Below, 22 T cell receptor beta chains from the same sample are listed, as sequenced in a study of shared T cell receptors in the human thymus. The method was immunoSEQ multiplex PCR; TCRdb's version includes in-frame clones alone and lacks a portion of them. The sample consists of some 640,000 clones, 87% of them appearing once. The same sample was also studied in work on human thymus T cells.

Sequencing used thymocytes. The receptor set was obtained from a boy younger than two with a congenital heart defect.

The genes are TRBV5-6 and TRBJ2-1; TRBD2 matches 9 bases. V trimming: 1 base; J trimming: 8 bases; junction bases outside the gene matches: 13. The CDR3 runs 17 residues. The germline CDR1 and CDR2 sequences are SGHDT and YYEEEE. CDR3 DNA sequence: TGTGCCAGCAGCTTGTCCTGCGGGAGGGCCATATGCGATGAGCAGTTCTTC. This sequence encodes CASSLSCGRAICDEQFF.

CDR3 residues: CASSDQGGTEAFF. As DNA, the CDR3 is TGTGCCAGCAGTGACCAGGGGGGCACTGAAGCTTTCTTT. V is TRBV6-4 and J is TRBJ1-1; 7 bases match TRBD1. CDR1 and CDR2 (germline): MRHNA, SNTAGT. The CDR3 consists of 13 residues. The junction had 1 base not matched to a gene; V was cut back by 2 bases and J by 4 bases.

This chain connects TRBV30 to TRBJ2-7; TRBD1 matches at 8 bases. The CDR3 totals 13 residues. CDR1 is GTSNPN and CDR2 is SVGIG in the germline V gene (reference sequence). V shed 4 bases and J 4 bases; nucleotides not matched to a gene: 6. CDR3 protein: CAWKPGQGYEQYF. CDR3 DNA sequence: TGTGCCTGGAAGCCCGGACAGGGATACGAGCAGTACTTC. The full variable domain, completed using reference TRBV30 and TRBJ2-7, is SQTIHQWPATLVQPVGSPLSLECTVEGTSNPNLYWYRQAAGRGLQLLFYSVGIGQISSEVPQNLSASRPQDRQFILSSKKLLLSDSGFYLCAWKPGQGYEQYFGPGTRLTVT.

The genes are TRBV4-1 and TRBJ2-3; maybe TRBD2 (6 bases). This CDR3 spans 17 amino acids. CDR1 is MGHRA and CDR2 is YSYEKL in the germline V gene. The V end was cut by 3 bases, the J end by 1 base, with 17 bases between. CDR3 nucleotides: TGCGCCAGCAGCCACAAAGGGGACTTCCACCGCACAGATACGCAGTATTTT. Translating it yields CASSHKGDFHRTDTQYF.

This chain connects TRBV4-1 to TRBJ2-1; 7 nucleotides agree with TRBD2. The length of the CDR3 is 17 residues. Germline-derived CDR1 and CDR2 are MGHRA and YSYEKL. J was trimmed by 5 bases and V by 0 bases; bases with no gene match: 10. The CDR3 DNA reads as TGCGCCAGCAGCCAAGATCTCGGTCAGCGGGGTCACAATGAGCAGTTCTTC. Amino acid sequence: CASSQDLGQRGHNEQFF.

The chain employs TRBV28 and TRBJ2-7, with 8 positions matching TRBD2. J was trimmed by 2 bases and V by 3 bases; bases with no gene match: 3. Germline lookup yields CDR1 MDHEN and CDR2 SYDVKM. The CDR3 has 14 residues. In DNA form, the CDR3 reads TGTGCCAGCAGTTTTGAGCGGGAGCCCTACGAGCAGTACTTC. It yields the protein CASSFEREPYEQYF.

This chain joins TRBV14 and TRBJ2-6; 11 nucleotides line up with TRBD1. The V gene end was trimmed by 1 base and the J gene end by 3 bases; junction bases not matched to a gene: 11. The CDR3 extends over 20 amino acids. Germline-derived CDR1 and CDR2 are SGHDN and FVKESK. CDR3 residues: CASSQGSVGQGAFGANVLTF. The CDR3 coding sequence is TGTGCCAGCAGCCAAGGTAGTGTCGGACAGGGGGCGTTTGGGGCCAACGTCCTGACTTTC.

The J gene is TRBJ1-4, the V gene TRBV4-3; 12 nucleotides align to TRBD1. The germline V gene has CDR1 LGHNA and CDR2 YSLEER. V dropped 0 bases and J dropped 3; count of bases not matched to a gene: 14. CDR3 size: 21 residues. The CDR3 DNA is TGCGCCAGCAGCCAAGATAATTTCGTTGGGACAGGGGGCGTTTCTAATGAAAAACTGTTTTTT. Amino acid sequence: CASSQDNFVGTGGVSNEKLFF.

This chain uses TRBV5-1 with TRBJ2-3; D possibly corresponds to TRBD2 (5 bases). From germline, CDR1 is SGHRS and CDR2 YFSETQ. The CDR3 sequence is 12 residues long. Trimming took 7 bases from V and 3 from J, leaving 9 bases between them. The CDR3 nucleotides read TGCGCCAGCCGTGCGGGTACAGATACGCAGTATTTT. The encoded protein is CASRAGTDTQYF.

V gene TRBV4-1 combines with J gene TRBJ1-5, with D unclear. V lost 0 bases, J lost 2 bases, and 11 bases lay in between. The CDR3 runs 16 residues. CDR1 and CDR2 (germline): MGHRA, YSYEKL. The CDR3 spells CASSQERKDGNQPQHF. In DNA, the CDR3 is TGCGCCAGCAGCCAAGAGAGGAAGGATGGCAATCAGCCCCAGCATTTT.

J is TRBJ2-3 and V is TRBV28; no clear D. This CDR3 region has 10 residues. Trimming took off 7 bases at V and 8 bases at J, with 7 bases between the two ends. Germline CDR1 reads MDHEN; CDR2 reads SYDVKM. The CDR3 nucleotides read TGTGCCAGCAAGTCGGGTACGCAGTATTTT. Its translation: CASKSGTQYF.

V gene TRBV4-1 combines with J gene TRBJ2-3; TRBD2 matches 10 bases. Per germline, CDR1 MGHRA and CDR2 YSYEKL. The V gene end was trimmed by 3 bases and the J gene end by 3 bases; junction bases not matched to a gene: 24. The CDR3 is made up of 22 amino acids. The DNA for the CDR3 is TGCGCCAGCAGCCAGCAGCCGGGGGCAGGTGATAGACTAGCGGGCAGAACAGATACGCAGTATTTT. This translates into CASSQQPGAGDRLAGRTDTQYF.

This chain uses TRBV5-1 with TRBJ1-2, with TRBD1 matching over 7 bases. The V and J ends lost 5 bases and 6 bases, in that order; junction bases with no gene match: 28. The CDR3 extends over 20 amino acids. The germline V gene encodes CDR1 SGHRS and CDR2 YFSETQ. The CDR3 loop reads CASSPRMVDARQGRGNGYTF. The CDR3 coding sequence is TGCGCCAGCAGTCCCCGTATGGTCGACGCTCGACAGGGAAGGGGAAATGGCTACACCTTC.

This chain joins TRBV15 and TRBJ2-1; 9 positions match TRBD1. The trim removed 0 bases at V and 3 bases at J, leaving 6 bases unmatched. The CDR3 sequence is 17 residues long. Germline values: CDR1 LNHNV, CDR2 YYDKDF (reference sequence). CDR3 coding DNA: TGTGCCACCAGCAGAGATGGAGGGACAGGGATCTACAATGAGCAGTTCTTC. It codes for CATSRDGGTGIYNEQFF.

The sample holds a few counts of this clone. The chain joins TRBV4-3 to TRBJ1-3, with TRBD1 matching over 11 bases. The CDR3 loop spans 19 amino acids. Germline assignment: CDR1 LGHNA and CDR2 YSLEER. Trimming took 0 bases from V and 2 from J; bases not matched to a gene: 9. CDR3 coding DNA: TGCGCCAGCAGCCAAGAACCCCCGGGACAGGGGGAAACTGGAAACACCATATATTTT. This encodes CASSQEPPGQGETGNTIYF.

The V call is TRBV2, the J call TRBJ1-5; TRBD1 is a possible D gene (5 bases). Germline CDR1 SNHLY, CDR2 FYNNEI. The CDR3 extends over 15 amino acids. V was trimmed by 1 base and J by 3 bases, leaving 10 bases between them. CDR3 in amino acids: CASSEVTGPNQPQHF. The CDR3 region has the DNA TGTGCCAGCAGTGAAGTTACAGGCCCCAATCAGCCCCAGCATTTT.

The V gene is TRBV5-7, the J gene TRBJ2-2; D is unresolved. TRBV5-7 is an ORF; its function is uncertain. Trimming removed 4 bases from V and 4 bases from J, with 20 bases in between. The CDR3 runs 17 residues. The CDR3 loop reads CASSPRHTLDCTGELFF. CDR3 in DNA: TGTGCCAGCAGCCCGAGACACACCTTAGATTGCACCGGGGAGCTGTTTTTT.

V and J are TRBV27 and TRBJ2-7; tentative D call: TRBD2 (5 bases). Germline V lookup: CDR1 MNHEY, CDR2 SMNVEV (reference sequence). With 6 bases removed from V and 2 bases from J, the gap between germline ends came to 14 bases. The CDR3 totals 14 residues. CDR3 loop: CASSHAGVTYEQYF. CDR3 DNA sequence: TGTGCCAGCAGCCATGCCGGGGTTACCTACGAGCAGTACTTC.

The gene calls are TRBV27 and TRBJ1-4; D gene unclear. V was trimmed by 0 bases and J by 3 bases, leaving 14 bases between them. Germline V gene lookup returns CDR1 MNHEY and CDR2 SMNVEV (reference sequence). The CDR3 runs to 17 residues. In DNA, the CDR3 is TGTGCCAGCAGTTTATCAGGAGCGCGAAGATCTAATGAAAAACTGTTTTTT. It codes for CASSLSGARRSNEKLFF.

This chain links TRBV7-9 with TRBJ1-5; D ambiguous. From germline, CDR1 is SEHNR and CDR2 FQNEAQ (reference sequence). V was trimmed by 5 bases and J by 2 bases, leaving 16 bases between them. CDR3 size: 16 residues. CDR3 in DNA: TGTGCCAGCAGCGGGCCCTCTCAGGAGGGCAATCAGCCCCAGCATTTT. Amino acids: CASSGPSQEGNQPQHF.

The chain carries TRBV28 and TRBJ1-5; D remains unclear. The CDR3 totals 13 residues. The germline V and J ends were trimmed by 7 bases and 5 bases, with 12 bases remaining between them. Germline assignment: CDR1 MDHEN and CDR2 SYDVKM. Written as DNA, the CDR3 is TGTGCCAGCAAAACCCCCCGGGATCAGCCCCAGCATTTT. Amino acids: CASKTPRDQPQHF.

This clone was picked up one time. DNA for the CDR3: TGTGCCAGCAGCTTCGTGGCAGCGAACACCGGGGAGCTGTTTTTT. Amino acids: CASSFVAANTGELFF. The chain is built from TRBV11-2 and TRBJ2-2; D is ambiguous. The V end lost 3 bases, the J end lost 0 bases, and 8 bases lay between the germline ends. The germline V gene has CDR1 SGHAT and CDR2 FQNNGV. The CDR3 spans 15 residues.